This T cell receptor beta chain comes out of a study of T-cell memory formation after mild COVID-19. This CDR3 spans 10 amino acids. The V end lost 3 bases, the J end lost 6 bases, and 3 bases lay between the germline ends. Germline CDR1 reads WSHSY; CDR2 reads SAAADI. The 5'RACE method, run with constant-segment primers, produced TCR alpha and TCR beta cDNA libraries (carrying sample barcodes and UMIs). MiXCR, run by TCRdb on the 5' RACE reads, gives a single entry per CDR3 protein. The sample lists about 360,000 distinct CDR3 sequences; around an eighth were seen once. This clonotype came up a few times. Antigen specificity is unknown. Whole-study findings and limits: CD8+ contracting clones occupied EMRA, while CD4+ ones occupied mainly CM and EM. The second-wave clones peaking on day 37 were not confirmed as SARS-CoV-2-specific. Pre-infection memory contained some responding clones, which suggested that cross-reactive memory had joined.

The TCR sequence derives from a man younger than 35 who had mild COVID-19 (a few samples of this study predate the infection). Cell type and time point are not known. This chain connects TRBV10-2 to TRBJ2-7, with unresolved D. Sequencing was carried out using PBMCs or a T cell subset sorted from them (not recorded which). The CDR3 loop reads CASSETEQYF. CDR3 DNA: TGCGCCAGCAGTGAAACCGAGCAGTACTTC.